This T cell receptor (beta chain) appears in the sequencing data of a study of spatial heterogeneity in lung cancer. Study details: Tumor regions showed TCR transcript counts that correlated strongly with a T cell module score from matched bulk RNA-seq.

As to time point: sample taken at primary tumor resection. By share of the sample, this clonotype is medium-sized (0.01 to 0.1%). What it recognizes is unknown. This beta chain came through as a stray read in a library set up for alpha chains, and its size says little. One entry per CDR3 protein, called by TCRdb with MiXCR from the 5' RACE reads. The sample holds about 3,000 distinct CDR3 sequences, 5% to 7% seen once. Germline V gene sequence: CDR1 MDHEN, CDR2 SYDVKM. V shed 6 bases and J shed 2 bases, with 11 bases lying between them. The CDR3 spans 15 residues. General study results and limits: It was found that expanded intratumoral alpha and beta TCR counts tracked tumor mutation counts.

The receptor's source is a male donor with early-stage non-small cell lung cancer. The chain uses TRBV28 and TRBJ2-6, with a tentative D call TRBD1 (5 bases). The sample here was lung tumor tissue, taken at surgery. The CDR3 here is CASRLQGTGANVLTF. CDR3 DNA sequence: TGTGCCAGCAGACTCCAGGGTACTGGGGCCAACGTCCTGACTTTC.